Included here is one T cell receptor (beta chain) sequence, with context. Its antigen is currently unknown. The data originate from a study of identical twins' blood T cells. The germline CDR1 and CDR2 sequences are LNHDA and SQIVND (reference sequence). V was shortened by 8 bases and J by 5 bases, with 15 bases between the two germline ends. The CDR3 extends over 13 amino acids. General observations from the study: Shared CDR3 clonotype counts tracked mainly the product of cloneset sizes.

The authors' processing: Per-library CDR3 reads ranged about 2.2 to 4 million; clonotypes, ~85,000 to ~500,000. TCRdb re-derived calls from the 5' RACE reads in MiXCR, one entry per CDR3 protein. These V and J calls rely on TCRdb rather than the paper's analysis. The sample contains hundreds of thousands of distinct CDR3 sequences, 28% of which appear only once. The specimen sequenced was PBMCs. This receptor was obtained from a woman between 18 and 50 years old in good health. The J gene is TRBJ1-2, the V gene TRBV19; the D gene is possibly TRBD1 (6 bases). The chain's CDR3 is CASSGQSTYGYTF. CDR3 nucleotide sequence: TGTGCCAGTTCGGGACAATCAACATATGGCTACACCTTC.